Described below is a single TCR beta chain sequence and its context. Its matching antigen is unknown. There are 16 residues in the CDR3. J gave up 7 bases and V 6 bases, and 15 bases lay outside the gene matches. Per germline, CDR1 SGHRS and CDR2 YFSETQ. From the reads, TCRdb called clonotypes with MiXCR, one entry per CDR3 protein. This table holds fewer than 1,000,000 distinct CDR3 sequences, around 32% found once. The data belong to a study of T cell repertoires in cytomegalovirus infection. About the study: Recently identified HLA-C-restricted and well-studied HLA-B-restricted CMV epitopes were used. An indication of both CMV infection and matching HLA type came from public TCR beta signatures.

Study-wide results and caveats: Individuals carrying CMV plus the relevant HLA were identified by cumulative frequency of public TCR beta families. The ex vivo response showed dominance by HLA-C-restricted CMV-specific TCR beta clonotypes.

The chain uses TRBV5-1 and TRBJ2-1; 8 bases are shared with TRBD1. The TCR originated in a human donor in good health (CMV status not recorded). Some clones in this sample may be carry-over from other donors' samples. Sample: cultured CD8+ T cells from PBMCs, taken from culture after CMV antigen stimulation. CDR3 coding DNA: TGCGCCAGCATCAATTATCCCGGGACAGGAATGAATGAGCAGTTCTTC. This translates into CASINYPGTGMNEQFF.